This paragraph covers one T cell receptor (beta chain) sequence. Authors' methods: Reference gene primer amplification yielded estimated nucleated cell counts. Using immunoSEQ multiplex PCR, the repertoire was profiled, and TCRdb retains in-frame clones only, with some absent. The V and J calls and clone size are taken from that table; D and trimming were inferred from the DNA. The table includes hundreds of thousands of clones, about nine tenths detected once. This entry belongs to a study of blood T cell repertoires in COVID-19. Study details: From the United States, Italy and Spain came samples of acute and convalescent COVID-19.

The receptor was derived from a woman in her 30s with active or convalescent COVID-19. The material sequenced was peripheral blood.

The CDR3 sequence: CASSLGGVPGQETQYF. CDR3 DNA sequence: TGCGCCAGCAGCTTGGGCGGGGTTCCGGGTCAAGAGACCCAGTACTTC. The rearrangement links TRBV5-1 to TRBJ2-5; a possible D gene is TRBD2 (6 bases). Trimming left V 0 bases short and J 2 bases short, with 14 bases between. CDR1 is SGHRS and CDR2 is YFSETQ in the germline V gene. CDR3 length: 16 residues.